This T cell receptor (beta chain) was found in a study of monozygotic twins with inflammatory bowel disease. Donors each contributed one blood sample measuring 2.5 ml. Germline CDR1 SQVTM, CDR2 ANQGSEA. The CDR3 loop spans 13 amino acids. The RNA usage for each TCR library was around 3,600 ng of total RNA. TCRdb re-called the 5' RACE reads; one entry per CDR3 protein, DNA not given. The sample totals about 380,000 distinct CDR3 sequences; its top ten clones hold 2.6%. This rearrangement joins TRBV29-1 to TRBJ2-1. This TCR came from a human donor with ulcerative colitis or Crohn's disease, or a healthy co-twin of an affected twin (not recorded which). Source material: blood. This chain's CDR3 is CSVEFAAYNEQFF.